One and the same sample provided the 28 T cell receptor beta chains below, sequenced in a study of T cells in Graves' hyperthyroidism and ophthalmopathy. RNA transcripts yielded amplified TCR beta CDR3 regions. RT-PCR in the first round (using the HTBI primer set) targeted the TCR CDR3. Via MiXCR, TCRdb re-called the multiplex PCR reads, giving one row per CDR3 protein. Altogether more than 350,000 distinct CDR3 sequences are present, more than 14% being singletons, with the ten largest covering less than 20%. Sequenced material: blood. These receptor sequences come from a woman aged 25 to 39 with Graves' ophthalmopathy.

The chain carries TRBV18 and TRBJ2-1; 7 bases match TRBD1. The J segment lost 8 bases and the V segment lost 1 base, leaving 8 bases of the junction unmatched. Germline loops: CDR1 KGHSH, CDR2 LQKENI. There are 15 residues in the CDR3. CDR3 nucleotide sequence: TGTGCCAGCTCACCACGCGGACAGGTGGGGGATGAGCAGTTCTTC. Translating it yields CASSPRGQVGDEQFF.

In this sample, this clonotype turned up many times. The genes are TRBV2 and TRBJ2-2, with D hard to call. This CDR3 region has 15 residues. Germline V gene data show CDR1 as SNHLY and CDR2 as FYNNEI. The V end lost 10 bases, the J end lost 3 bases, and 18 bases lay between the germline ends. The CDR3 sequence is CATIFQEKYTGELFF. As DNA, the CDR3 is TGTGCCACCATATTCCAGGAGAAGTACACCGGGGAGCTGTTTTTT.

There are a few counts of this clonotype. The rearrangement joins TRBV20-1 to TRBJ2-2; D not resolved. The CDR3 extends over 14 amino acids. The germline V gene encodes CDR1 DFQATT and CDR2 SNEGSKA (reference sequence). Deletions cut 0 bases from V and 4 bases from J, with 9 bases between. CDR3 bases: TGCAGTGCTAGAGAAATATTAGGCACCGGGGAGCTGTTTTTT. This sequence encodes CSAREILGTGELFF.

The chain links TRBV3-1 to TRBJ2-7, with D perhaps TRBD2 (5 bases). There are 14 residues in the CDR3. The germline V and J ends were trimmed by 0 bases and 7 bases, with 13 bases remaining between them. The germline V gene encodes CDR1 LGHDT and CDR2 YNNKEL (reference sequence). This CDR3 is CASSQDPGGGEQYF. CDR3 bases: TGTGCCAGCAGCCAAGACCCGGGCGGCGGGGAGCAGTACTTC.

The V call is TRBV7-2, the J call TRBJ1-4; 10 bases are a match to TRBD1. The CDR3 extends over 15 amino acids. Germline values: CDR1 SGHTA, CDR2 FQGNSA. J gave up 6 bases and V 3 bases, and 4 bases lay outside the gene matches. The CDR3: CASSFLGTGDEKLFF. The CDR3 nucleotides are TGTGCCAGCAGCTTTCTAGGGACAGGGGATGAAAAACTGTTTTTT.

This clonotype occurred many times. This sequence joins TRBV7-9 and TRBJ2-1, with 7 bases lining up with TRBD2. Germline values: CDR1 SEHNR, CDR2 FQNEAQ (reference sequence). The V and J ends lost 4 bases and 4 bases, in that order; junction bases with no gene match: 10. This CDR3 comprises 16 residues. This chain's CDR3 is CASSWTRGGGYNEQFF. In DNA, the CDR3 is TGTGCCAGCAGCTGGACGAGGGGCGGGGGATACAATGAGCAGTTCTTC.

The chain uses TRBV27 and TRBJ2-7; 10 positions match TRBD2. Germline assignment: CDR1 MNHEY and CDR2 SMNVEV (reference sequence). Unmatched junction bases numbered 12, after V lost 5 bases and J lost 2 bases. The CDR3 has 17 residues. CDR3 nucleotide sequence: TGTGCCAGCAGTCCTACTAGCGGGGCAAACAAAGCCTACGAGCAGTACTTC. Amino acid sequence: CASSPTSGANKAYEQYF.

As DNA, the CDR3 is TGCGCCAGCAGCCCTTTGAGCGGGGAGCTGTTTTTT. It specifies CASSPLSGELFF. The chain joins TRBV4-1 to TRBJ2-2; unclear D gene. CDR1 is MGHRA and CDR2 is YSYEKL in the germline V gene. V lost 4 bases, J lost 7 bases, and 7 bases lay in between. There are 12 residues in the CDR3.

This clonotype was recorded a few times. This CDR3 reads CSISDGANVLTF. The CDR3 region has the DNA TGCAGCATCTCAGACGGGGCCAACGTCCTGACTTTC. The rearrangement links TRBV29-1 to TRBJ2-6; D remains ambiguous. The V gene lost 8 bases and the J gene lost 4 bases, with 9 bases spanning the gap. The germline CDR1 and CDR2 sequences are SQVTM and ANQGSEA. The CDR3 extends over 12 amino acids.

V is TRBV3-1 and J is TRBJ2-7; 14 bases match TRBD2. The CDR3 runs to 16 residues. With V trimmed by 3 bases and J by 8 bases, 9 bases remained unmatched. Germline CDR1 and CDR2: LGHDT and YNNKEL (reference sequence). The CDR3, as DNA: TGTGCCAGCAGCCACGACTCCGGGACTAGCGGGGGCAAGCAGTACTTC. Translated: CASSHDSGTSGGKQYF.

CDR3 bases: TGCGCCAGCAGCTTGGATGGGGCCATTATGATTTCACCCCTCCACTTT. It encodes CASSLDGAIMISPLHF. The chain employs TRBV5-1 and TRBJ1-6; TRBD1 is a possible D gene (5 bases). V lost 0 bases and J lost 9, with 16 bases in between. Germline assignment: CDR1 SGHRS and CDR2 YFSETQ. There are 16 residues in the CDR3.

The rearrangement uses TRBV24-1 and TRBJ2-2; tentatively, D is TRBD1 (6 bases). The germline gives CDR1 KGHDR, CDR2 SFDVKD. Trimming pared 8 bases from V and 3 bases from J, leaving 15 bases between. The CDR3 spans 15 residues. As DNA, the CDR3 is TGTGCCACCAATACAGGGAAGGGGGACACCGGGGAGCTGTTTTTT. It is translated as CATNTGKGDTGELFF.

This clonotype was seen a few times. The rearrangement joins TRBV9 to TRBJ1-1; D gene unclear. The CDR3 covers 14 residues. Trimming took off 0 bases at V and 10 bases at J, with 16 bases between the two ends. Germline values: CDR1 SGDLS, CDR2 YYNGEE. The CDR3 reads CASSVVSGSLVAFF. The CDR3 region has the DNA TGTGCCAGCAGCGTAGTATCTGGGAGTCTCGTAGCTTTCTTT. The full variable domain, completed using reference TRBV9 and TRBJ1-1, is DSGVTQTPKHLITATGQRVTLRCSPRSGDLSVYWYQQSLDQGLQFLIQYYNGEERAKGNILERFSAQQFPDLHSELNLSSLELGDSALYFCASSVVSGSLVAFFGQGTRLTVV.

This clonotype was picked up many times. The chain recombines TRBV7-2 with TRBJ2-5, with 12 bases matching TRBD1. The germline CDR1 and CDR2 sequences are SGHTA and FQGNSA. The CDR3 runs to 16 residues. Trimming took 6 bases from V and 5 from J; bases not matched to a gene: 10. The CDR3 region is CASRKPGQGASETQYF. DNA of the CDR3: TGTGCCAGCAGAAAACCGGGACAGGGGGCGTCGGAGACCCAGTACTTC.

This clonotype was seen ten or more times. The chain joins TRBV30 to TRBJ2-5, with unresolved D. CDR3 length: 12 residues. CDR1 GTSNPN and CDR2 SVGIG come from the germline V gene (reference sequence). The V end lost 2 bases, the J end lost 4 bases, and 8 bases lay between the germline ends. The CDR3 loop is CAWSKARETQYF. CDR3 nucleotides: TGTGCCTGGAGTAAAGCGCGAGAGACCCAGTACTTC.

The rearrangement joins TRBV5-6 to TRBJ2-1; D not resolved. Germline CDR1 reads SGHDT; CDR2 reads YYEEEE. The CDR3 runs to 15 residues. V was trimmed by 5 bases and J by 3 bases, leaving 15 bases between them. The DNA of the CDR3 is TGTGCCAGCAGGTTAAGAGCCGGGTTCTACAATGAGCAGTTCTTC. Its protein product is CASRLRAGFYNEQFF.

This clonotype has a count of ten or more. The chain employs TRBV2 and TRBJ2-7; TRBD2 is a possible D gene (6 bases). The CDR3 spans 12 residues. Germline-derived CDR1 and CDR2 are SNHLY and FYNNEI. Trimming shortened V by 6 bases and J by 4 bases, and 10 bases separated the two germline ends. CDR3: CASRVGTYEQYF. The CDR3 nucleotides read TGTGCCAGCAGAGTAGGGACTTACGAGCAGTACTTC. Supplemented by reference TRBV2 and TRBJ2-7, the full variable domain reads EPEVTQTPSHQVTQMGQEVILRCVPISNHLYFYWYRQILGQKVEFLVSFYNNEISEKSEIFDDQFSVERPDGSNFTLKIRSTKLEDSAMYFCASRVGTYEQYFGPGTRLTVT.

This clonotype was recorded many times. This chain joins TRBV5-1 and TRBJ2-2; D ambiguous. The CDR3 spans 13 residues. Germline-derived CDR1 and CDR2 are SGHRS and YFSETQ. V shed 2 bases and J shed 2 bases, with 4 bases lying between them. CDR3 sequence: CASSLLNTGELFF. The CDR3 DNA reads as TGCGCCAGCAGCTTATTAAACACCGGGGAGCTGTTTTTT.

The chain combines TRBV24-1 with TRBJ2-5; D possibly corresponds to TRBD1 (6 bases). The germline V gene has CDR1 KGHDR and CDR2 SFDVKD. Trimming pared 4 bases from V and 1 base from J, leaving 33 bases between. This CDR3 region has 22 residues. CDR3 sequence: CATSDSQPVTGSSFMVQETQYF. The CDR3 region has the DNA TGTGCCACCAGTGACTCTCAACCAGTCACAGGGAGCTCCTTTATGGTCCAAGAGACCCAGTACTTC.

This clonotype was detected ten times or more. The chain employs TRBV2 and TRBJ1-5, with 9 bases that match TRBD1. Germline CDR1 reads SNHLY; CDR2 reads FYNNEI. V lost 5 bases and J lost 11; bases outside the gene matches: 7. CDR3 length: 13 amino acids. The CDR3 bases are TGTGCCAGCAGTCAGGGGACAGGGTGGACCCAGCATTTT. Amino acids: CASSQGTGWTQHF. The whole variable domain, remainder taken from reference TRBV2 and TRBJ1-5, is EPEVTQTPSHQVTQMGQEVILRCVPISNHLYFYWYRQILGQKVEFLVSFYNNEISEKSEIFDDQFSVERPDGSNFTLKIRSTKLEDSAMYFCASSQGTGWTQHFGDGTRLSIL.

This chain uses TRBV3-1 with TRBJ1-1, with 7 bases matching TRBD1. This CDR3 spans 17 amino acids. With 4 bases clipped from V and 5 bases from J, the junction kept 16 bases outside the gene matches. Germline V gives CDR1 LGHDT, CDR2 YNNKEL (reference sequence). The CDR3 here is CASSPPLGTAGRTEAFF. DNA for the CDR3: TGTGCCAGCAGCCCCCCCCTCGGGACAGCCGGTCGGACTGAAGCTTTCTTT.

The sample holds many counts of this clonotype. The chain has TRBV6-1 and TRBJ1-1; weak D call: TRBD1 (5 bases). V lost 2 bases to trimming and J lost 3 bases, with 16 bases between them. The CDR3 has 16 residues. Germline V gives CDR1 MNHNS, CDR2 SASEGT. CDR3 in DNA: TGTGCCAGCAGTGAAAGGGGCTCCCGACTGCACACTGAAGCTTTCTTT. Amino acid sequence: CASSERGSRLHTEAFF.

A few counts support this clonotype. A read error may account for a junction end that differs from germline. This sequence joins TRBV18 and TRBJ2-3; possible D gene TRBD1, 6 bases. Germline CDR1 and CDR2: KGHSH and LQKENI. The CDR3 length is 14 residues. As DNA, the CDR3 is TGTGCCAGCCCACCAAGGGGGTACACAGATACGCAGTATTTT. This sequence encodes CASPPRGYTDTQYF. The full variable domain, completed using reference TRBV18 and TRBJ2-3, is NAGVMQNPRHLVRRRGQEARLRCSPMKGHSHVYWYRQLPEEGLKFMVYLQKENIIDESGMPKERFSAEFPKEGPSILRIQQVVRGDSAAYFCASPPRGYTDTQYFGPGTRLTVL.

The chain couples TRBV5-8 to TRBJ1-3; D not resolved. CDR1 is SGHTS and CDR2 is YDEGEE in the germline V gene. Trimming pared 4 bases from V and 0 bases from J, leaving 14 bases between. The CDR3 loop spans 16 amino acids. The CDR3 DNA reads as TGTGCCAGCAGCCCAAGCGGGAGGACCTCTGGAAACACCATATATTTT. Encoded protein: CASSPSGRTSGNTIYF.

This clonotype was found many times. This rearrangement joins TRBV29-1 to TRBJ2-6; no clear D gene. The CDR3 totals 14 residues. CDR1 is SQVTM, CDR2 ANQGSEA, per germline. The V end lost 1 base, the J end lost 0 bases, and 4 bases lay between the germline ends. CDR3: CSVEGGSGANVLTF. CDR3 DNA: TGCAGCGTTGAAGGAGGCTCTGGGGCCAACGTCCTGACTTTC.

This clonotype was seen a handful of times. The chain combines TRBV11-2 with TRBJ2-5, with D maybe TRBD2 (6 bases). The germline V and J ends were trimmed by 0 bases and 4 bases, with 12 bases remaining between them. Germline V lookup: CDR1 SGHAT, CDR2 FQNNGV. The CDR3 length is 15 residues. CDR3 bases: TGTGCCAGCAGCTTAGACGGAGGGCGCGGAGAGACCCAGTACTTC. This codes for CASSLDGGRGETQYF. The whole variable domain, filled in from reference TRBV11-2 and TRBJ2-5, reads EAGVAQSPRYKIIEKRQSVAFWCNPISGHATLYWYQQILGQGPKLLIQFQNNGVVDDSQLPKDRFSAERLKGVDSTLKIQPAKLEDSAVYLCASSLDGGRGETQYFGPGTRLLVL.

The sample holds many counts of this clonotype. This sequence joins TRBV20-1 and TRBJ1-2; 9 positions match TRBD1. This CDR3 has 13 amino acids. Per germline, CDR1 DFQATT and CDR2 SNEGSKA (reference sequence). Unmatched junction bases numbered 6, after V lost 2 bases and J lost 8 bases. In DNA form, the CDR3 reads TGCAGTGCTAGAAAGGGACAGGGAGGAGGCTACACCTTC. Protein product: CSARKGQGGGYTF.

This clonotype appeared a few times. The chain carries TRBV6-1 and TRBJ1-4; D not certain. Trimming left V 8 bases short and J 0 bases short, with 16 bases between. This CDR3 comprises 16 residues. Per germline, CDR1 MNHNS and CDR2 SASEGT. For the CDR3, the DNA is TGTGCCAGCCTCCCCTCAGGTCTGGCAACTAATGAAAAACTGTTTTTT. Its protein product is CASLPSGLATNEKLFF.